These T cell receptor beta chains were read from a single sample in a study of spatial heterogeneity in lung cancer. One entry per CDR3 protein results from TCRdb running MiXCR on the 5' RACE reads. The sample yields about 82,000 distinct CDR3 sequences, roughly 13% seen once. The sequenced sample was PBMCs, obtained at surgery. The receptors come from a male donor with early-stage non-small cell lung cancer. Each CDR3 is given with its conserved first and last residue. Fields, in order: CDR3 DNA, CDR3 protein, V gene, clone size, D gene, J gene. A D gene is named only where the DNA matches it firmly. Size is omitted from some rows. Given values are once, few, many or a class for expanded clones.

DNA: TGCAGTGCTAGAGGGTTAGCGGGAGGCCTAGACACCGGGGAGCTGTTTTTT; CDR3: CSARGLAGGLDTGELFF; V: TRBV20-1; size: few; D: TRBD2; J: TRBJ2-2
DNA: TGTGCCAGCAGTTACTCAGGGCAGGGGGCTGAGATTTTT; CDR3: CASSYSGQGAEIF; V: TRBV6-5; size: -; D: TRBD1; J: TRBJ2-2
DNA: TGTGCCAGCACCGATCGCCGGGACAGGAATTCACCCCTCCACTTT; CDR3: CASTDRRDRNSPLHF; V: TRBV6-5; size: few; D: TRBD1; J: TRBJ1-6
DNA: TGTGCCAGCAGCTTAGCGGGAGGAATCAATGAGCAGTTCTTC; CDR3: CASSLAGGINEQFF; V: TRBV7-9; size: few; D: -; J: TRBJ2-1
DNA: TGTGCCAGCAGCCAAGTTTTAGATGGAAACACCATATATTTT; CDR3: CASSQVLDGNTIYF; V: TRBV3-1; size: few; D: -; J: TRBJ1-3
DNA: TGTGCCAGCAGCTTAGATTGGGCTAGCGGGAGAGGCGGGGAGCTGTTTTTT; CDR3: CASSLDWASGRGGELFF; V: TRBV7-2; size: few; D: TRBD2; J: TRBJ2-2
DNA: TGCGCCAGCAGCTTGGCAGGGGAGCAAGGCTACACCTTC; CDR3: CASSLAGEQGYTF; V: TRBV5-1; size: few; D: -; J: TRBJ1-2
DNA: TGCAGTGCTAGAGGCCAAGAGACCCAGTACTTC; CDR3: CSARGQETQYF; V: TRBV20-1; size: -; D: -; J: TRBJ2-5
DNA: TGCAGTGTTAAACGGGTAGGCGAGACCCAGTACTTC; CDR3: CSVKRVGETQYF; V: TRBV20-1; size: -; D: -; J: TRBJ2-5
DNA: TGTGCCAGCAGCCGAACCTCTAGCGGGAGGGAAGAGACCCAGTACTTC; CDR3: CASSRTSSGREETQYF; V: TRBV7-6; size: -; D: TRBD2; J: TRBJ2-5
DNA: TGCAGCGTTGAGGGTGGGGTTACCTACGAGCAGTACTTC; CDR3: CSVEGGVTYEQYF; V: TRBV29-1; size: -; D: -; J: TRBJ2-7
DNA: TGTGCCAGCAACAGTGGGGCTAGCTCCTACAATGAGCAGTTCTTC; CDR3: CASNSGASSYNEQFF; V: TRBV6-5; size: -; D: -; J: TRBJ2-1
DNA: TGTGCCAGTAGAGGCAGCATGAACACTGAAGCTTTCTTT; CDR3: CASRGSMNTEAFF; V: TRBV19; size: many; D: -; J: TRBJ1-1
DNA: TGTGCCAGCAGCTTCGGGACAGGGAGCTCCTACGAGCAGTACTTC; CDR3: CASSFGTGSSYEQYF; V: TRBV7-7; size: few; D: TRBD1; J: TRBJ2-7
DNA: TGTGCCAGTAGTGCTCTTAACAGGGGGCGTGAAGCTTTCTTT; CDR3: CASSALNRGREAFF; V: TRBV19; size: -; D: TRBD1; J: TRBJ1-1
DNA: TGCGCCAGCAGGTTCCAGGGAAACTACGAGCAGTACTTC; CDR3: CASRFQGNYEQYF; V: TRBV5-1; size: few; D: -; J: TRBJ2-7
DNA: TGTGCCAGCAGCTTAGCGAGGGGGACGGGGGGGCAGCCAGATACGCAGTATTTT; CDR3: CASSLARGTGGQPDTQYF; V: TRBV7-8; size: few; D: TRBD2; J: TRBJ2-3
DNA: TGCAGTGCTAGATCTCCGGGACTACTGCTCGGCAATCAGCCCCAGCATTTT; CDR3: CSARSPGLLLGNQPQHF; V: TRBV20-1; size: few; D: -; J: TRBJ1-5
DNA: TGTGCCAGCACCCAATGTGGGGATGAGCAAGGTATAGTGCAGGGTCAGCCCCAGCATTTT; CDR3: CASTQCGDEQGIVQGQPQHF; V: TRBV12-3/TRBV12-4; size: many; D: -; J: TRBJ1-5
DNA: TGTGCCAGCTTAGAGGGCCCGAACACTGAAGCTTTCTTT; CDR3: CASLEGPNTEAFF; V: TRBV19; size: many; D: -; J: TRBJ1-1
DNA: TGCAGTGCTAGTGCACCCAGAGTGAGCGGGAGTCCTGAGCAGTTCTTC; CDR3: CSASAPRVSGSPEQFF; V: TRBV20-1; size: -; D: TRBD2; J: TRBJ2-1
DNA: TGCGCCAGCAGCTTGGAAGAGACTAGCGGGGACAACGAGCAGTACTTC; CDR3: CASSLEETSGDNEQYF; V: TRBV5-1; size: -; D: TRBD2; J: TRBJ2-7
DNA: TGTGCCAGCAGCTTGTCAGGGACTGATGGCTACACCTTC; CDR3: CASSLSGTDGYTF; V: TRBV5-8; size: few; D: -; J: TRBJ1-2
DNA: TGTGCCAGCAGACAAGATGCATGGGGACTAGCATCTGAGACCCAGTACTTC; CDR3: CASRQDAWGLASETQYF; V: TRBV3-1; size: few; D: TRBD2; J: TRBJ2-5
DNA: TGCGCCAGCAGCTCACTGGACAGTCGTAGTACTGAAGCTTTCTTT; CDR3: CASSSLDSRSTEAFF; V: TRBV5-1; size: many; D: -; J: TRBJ1-1
DNA: TGTGCCATCAGTGAGGGACAGGGAAAGGTTGAGCAGTTCTTC; CDR3: CAISEGQGKVEQFF; V: TRBV10-3; size: -; D: TRBD1; J: TRBJ2-1
DNA: TGTGCCAGCAGCCCCCTAACTAGCGGGCGAGACGGGGAGCTGTTTTTT; CDR3: CASSPLTSGRDGELFF; V: TRBV7-9; size: many; D: TRBD2; J: TRBJ2-2
DNA: TGTGCCACCAGTGATCGGACTAGCGGAACCTACGAGCAGTACTTC; CDR3: CATSDRTSGTYEQYF; V: TRBV24-1; size: few; D: TRBD2; J: TRBJ2-7
DNA: TGTGCCAGCAGCTTAACACCCGTCCCCCTCACAGATACGCAGTATTTT; CDR3: CASSLTPVPLTDTQYF; V: TRBV7-9; size: few; D: -; J: TRBJ2-3
DNA: TGCAGTGCTAGAACGACAGGGGCCCTCTACGAGCAGTACTTC; CDR3: CSARTTGALYEQYF; V: TRBV20-1; size: few; D: TRBD1; J: TRBJ2-7
DNA: TGCAGTGCTAGAAACAGTGCAACTAATGAAAAACTGTTTTTT; CDR3: CSARNSATNEKLFF; V: TRBV20-1; size: -; D: -; J: TRBJ1-4
DNA: TGTGCCGCTCGACAGGGGGCTTATAATTCACCCCTCCACTTT; CDR3: CAARQGAYNSPLHF; V: TRBV27; size: -; D: TRBD1; J: TRBJ1-6
DNA: TGTGCCAGCAGTAACAGACGGGGCTACGAGCAGTACTTC; CDR3: CASSNRRGYEQYF; V: TRBV6-5; size: -; D: -; J: TRBJ2-7
DNA: TGTGCCAGCAGGCCCCAAGGCGGCGGGAGGGAGGGCACAGATACGCAGTATTTT; CDR3: CASRPQGGGREGTDTQYF; V: TRBV11-2; size: -; D: TRBD2; J: TRBJ2-3
DNA: TGTGCCAGCAGCCCCAAATTTCCGGGGGCCGACAATGAGCAGTTCTTC; CDR3: CASSPKFPGADNEQFF; V: TRBV7-2; size: few; D: -; J: TRBJ2-1
DNA: TGTGCCTGGAGCGGACAGGGAGGGAATGAGCAGTTCTTC; CDR3: CAWSGQGGNEQFF; V: TRBV30; size: few; D: -; J: TRBJ2-1
DNA: TGCAGCGTTCTGGGCGGGAGTACGTACGAGCAGTACTTC; CDR3: CSVLGGSTYEQYF; V: TRBV29-1; size: -; D: TRBD2; J: TRBJ2-7
DNA: TGTGCCAGCAGCTTAGAGGGTAGCGGGACGAACACCGGGGAGCTGTTTTTT; CDR3: CASSLEGSGTNTGELFF; V: TRBV7-9; size: few; D: TRBD2; J: TRBJ2-2
DNA: TGCGCCAGCAGCGGAACTAGCTACAATGAGCAGTTCTTC; CDR3: CASSGTSYNEQFF; V: TRBV4-1; size: few; D: -; J: TRBJ2-1
DNA: TGTGCCAGCAGTGGCAGGGACAGGGGGTCTTACGAGCAGTACTTC; CDR3: CASSGRDRGSYEQYF; V: TRBV6-1; size: -; D: TRBD1; J: TRBJ2-7
DNA: TGTGCCAGCACCAGAAAGAGTAGCTCCTATAATTCACCCCTCCACTTT; CDR3: CASTRKSSSYNSPLHF; V: TRBV6-5; size: once; D: -; J: TRBJ1-6
DNA: TGTGCCAGCAGCCAAGTGGGGGGACAGACTCCAGCTTTCTTT; CDR3: CASSQVGGQTPAFF; V: TRBV14; size: many; D: TRBD1; J: TRBJ1-1
DNA: TGCGCCAGCAGACGACAGGGGCCCGAAGGGGAGCAGTACTTC; CDR3: CASRRQGPEGEQYF; V: TRBV23-1; size: -; D: TRBD1; J: TRBJ2-7
DNA: TGTGCCAGCAGCTTAGCGGATAGTGCCTATGGCTACACCTTC; CDR3: CASSLADSAYGYTF; V: TRBV7-9; size: many; D: -; J: TRBJ1-2
DNA: TGTGCCAGCAGCGCAGGGGGACAGCCGAGCTCCTACGAGCAGTACTTC; CDR3: CASSAGGQPSSYEQYF; V: TRBV7-2; size: -; D: TRBD1; J: TRBJ2-7
DNA: TGCAGTGCCTCTCCTAGCGGGATAAAGAGAGAGACCCAGTACTTC; CDR3: CSASPSGIKRETQYF; V: TRBV20-1; size: -; D: TRBD2; J: TRBJ2-5
DNA: TGTGCCACCAGTGATTCTGAGACAGGGTGGCTTACCGGGGAGCTGTTTTTT; CDR3: CATSDSETGWLTGELFF; V: TRBV24-1; size: -; D: TRBD1; J: TRBJ2-2
DNA: TGTGCCAGCAGGGCCGGGACAGGGAAGTACGAGCAGTACTTC; CDR3: CASRAGTGKYEQYF; V: TRBV7-9; size: -; D: TRBD1; J: TRBJ2-7
DNA: TGTGCCAGCAGCTTAGAACGCCTCACAGATACGCAGTATTTT; CDR3: CASSLERLTDTQYF; V: TRBV11-2; size: few; D: -; J: TRBJ2-3
DNA: TGTGCCAGCAGCCCCCGGCAGGGCAGGGGCACAGATACGCAGTATTTT; CDR3: CASSPRQGRGTDTQYF; V: TRBV7-8; size: many; D: -; J: TRBJ2-3
DNA: TGCGCCAGCAGCTCGTATTCGACCTCCGACAGGCCTGCCTATGGCTACACCTTC; CDR3: CASSSYSTSDRPAYGYTF; V: TRBV5-1; size: once; D: -; J: TRBJ1-2